This is a list of T cell receptor beta chains from one sample in a study of CD8 T cells in Susac syndrome. TCRdb analysed the immunoSEQ multiplex PCR reads with MiXCR anew, one entry per CDR3 protein. This sample has approximately 50,000 distinct CDR3 sequences, with 95% found just once. The sample consisted of CD8+ T cells from PBMCs. These receptors were obtained from a human donor with Susac syndrome. The CDR3 runs from the conserved cysteine through the conserved F or W. Fields, in order: D gene, J gene, clone size, CDR3 length, V gene, CDR3 DNA, CDR3 protein. A D gene is named only where the DNA matches it firmly. Expanded clones are given a class, and other clones once, few, many or no size at all.

>.|TRBJ2-7|.|15|TRBV29-1
TGCAGCGTTGAAGATGGAATTGAGGGTTCCTACGAGCAGTACTTC
CSVEDGIEGSYEQYF
>.|TRBJ2-1|.|16|TRBV5-1
TGCGCCAGCAGCTTAGGTATGGGGGTATCCTACAATGAGCAGTTCTTC
CASSLGMGVSYNEQFF
>TRBD1|TRBJ1-6|.|16|TRBV7-9
TGTGCCAGCAGCTTAACTGGGACAGCGAATAATTCACCCCTCCACTTT
CASSLTGTANNSPLHF
>.|TRBJ2-7|.|12|TRBV4-2
TGTGCCAGCAGCCAGGCGTCCTACGAGCAGTACTTC
CASSQASYEQYF
>.|TRBJ2-7|.|14|TRBV5-1
TGCGCCAGCAGCTTGGATCTCCAGTCCTACGAGCAGTACTTC
CASSLDLQSYEQYF
>.|TRBJ2-7|.|14|TRBV28
TGTGCCAGCAGTTTTCGCGGAGGGTCCTACGAGCAGTACTTC
CASSFRGGSYEQYF
>.|TRBJ1-2|.|14|TRBV12-3/TRBV12-4
TGTGCCAGCTCACCCGGGGTGATTCACTATGGCTACACCTTC
CASSPGVIHYGYTF
>.|TRBJ2-7|.|14|TRBV20-1
TGCAGTGCGAGGGACCAACGAACTTCCTACGAGCAGTACTTC
CSARDQRTSYEQYF
>.|TRBJ1-5|once|14|TRBV2
TGTGCCAGCAGGTGGGCGGGGGCACGGCAGCCCCAGCATTTT
CASRWAGARQPQHF
>.|TRBJ1-2|.|10|TRBV30
TGTGCCGGCAGGGACTATGGCTACACCTTC
CAGRDYGYTF
>.|TRBJ2-6|.|13|TRBV11-1
TGTGCCAGCGACGGCTCTGGGGCCAACGTCCTGACTTTC
CASDGSGANVLTF
>TRBD2|TRBJ2-1|.|15|TRBV10-3
TGTGCCATCACCCGGACTAGCGGGGTATACAATGAGCAGTTCTTC
CAITRTSGVYNEQFF
>.|TRBJ1-5|.|15|TRBV28
TGTGCCAGCAGTTGGGTGGGGGACGATGGGCAGCCCCAGCATTTT
CASSWVGDDGQPQHF
>TRBD2|TRBJ2-3|once|16|TRBV7-7
TGTGCCAGCCCGAGTACGCGGGGGGGCATCCCAGATACGCAGTATTTT
CASPSTRGGIPDTQYF
>.|TRBJ2-7|.|15|TRBV5-1
TGCGCCAGCAGCTTGGGATGGACAGATCGGAACGAGCAGTACTTC
CASSLGWTDRNEQYF
>.|TRBJ2-7|few|12|TRBV12-3/TRBV12-4
TGTGCCACCGCTCAGGGTGGGGACGAGCAGTACTTC
CATAQGGDEQYF
>.|TRBJ1-6|.|13|TRBV2
TGTGCCAGCGGCCTATTAGGGTATTCACCCCTCCACTTT
CASGLLGYSPLHF
>.|TRBJ2-1|.|11|TRBV6-6
TGTGCCAGCAGTTACCGGGATGAGCAGTTCTTC
CASSYRDEQFF
>.|TRBJ1-1|.|17|TRBV14
TGTGCCAGCAGCCCTCACCGACTCGACCTGATGAACACTGAAGCTTTCTTT
CASSPHRLDLMNTEAFF
>TRBD2|TRBJ2-7|.|16|TRBV6-1
TGTGCCAGCAGTGAAATAGGGGAGGGACTCCTGAACGAGCAGTACTTC
CASSEIGEGLLNEQYF
>TRBD1|TRBJ1-2|.|13|TRBV20-1
TGCAGTGCTAGTAGTGGACAGGACTATGGCTACACCTTC
CSASSGQDYGYTF
>.|TRBJ1-1|.|15|TRBV4-1
TGCGCCAGCAGCCAAGCTCCAGTGGGAGGCACTGAAGCTTTCTTT
CASSQAPVGGTEAFF
>TRBD2|TRBJ2-2|.|16|TRBV11-2
TGTGCCAGCAGCTCCTCGGGGGGGGCGATCACCGGGGAGCTGTTTTTT
CASSSSGGAITGELFF
>.|TRBJ2-7|.|14|TRBV9
TGTGCCAGCAGCGTGGACAGTATCGCCTACGAGCAGTACTTC
CASSVDSIAYEQYF
>TRBD1|TRBJ1-2|.|15|TRBV10-3
TGTGCCATCAGGCCCCCGGGACAGCCGCCCTATGGCTACACCTTC
CAIRPPGQPPYGYTF
>.|TRBJ2-7|.|10|TRBV20-1
TGCAGTGCGGCAGGGAACGAGCAGTACTTC
CSAAGNEQYF
>.|TRBJ2-6|.|15|TRBV6-2/TRBV6-3
TGTGCCAGCCGTTACAGACCGGGGGGGGCCAACGTCCTGACTTTC
CASRYRPGGANVLTF
>.|TRBJ2-1|few|14|TRBV5-6
TGTGCCAGCAGCTTGGGTCAGGGATACAATGAGCAGTTCTTC
CASSLGQGYNEQFF
>.|TRBJ1-5|.|15|TRBV13
TGTGCCAGCAGCTTAGCCGGGAATAGCAATCAGCCCCAGCATTTT
CASSLAGNSNQPQHF
>.|TRBJ2-7|.|14|TRBV12-3/TRBV12-4
TGTGCCAGCAGCCGGGGACCTAGAGCCTACGAGCAGTACTTC
CASSRGPRAYEQYF
>.|TRBJ2-3|.|14|TRBV7-3
TGTGCCAGCAGCTTGTCCGGCCTCCGAGATACGCAGTATTTT
CASSLSGLRDTQYF
>.|TRBJ2-1|.|13|TRBV30
TGTGCCTATCGGCCTGGCGGGAAAAATGAGCAGTTCTTC
CAYRPGGKNEQFF
>.|TRBJ2-3|.|15|TRBV28
TGTGCCAGCAGTCCGGCTACAGGGTTGGCAGATACGCAGTATTTT
CASSPATGLADTQYF
>TRBD2|TRBJ2-7|.|12|TRBV20-1
TGCAGTGCTCGGACTAGATCCTACGAGCAGTACTTC
CSARTRSYEQYF
>TRBD1|TRBJ2-7|.|14|TRBV29-1
TGCAGCGTCCTCGGGGACAGGGGGCCTTACGAGCAGTACTTC
CSVLGDRGPYEQYF
>.|TRBJ2-3|.|14|TRBV3-1
TGTGCCAGCAGCCAAGGGGACTTCACAGATACGCAGTATTTT
CASSQGDFTDTQYF
>.|TRBJ2-3|.|12|TRBV6-5
TGTGCCAGCAGTTACTCGGGTGATACGCAGTATTTT
CASSYSGDTQYF
>TRBD1|TRBJ1-1|once|15|TRBV19
TGTGCCAGTAGTCCGGGACAGGGAATGAACACTGAAGCTTTCTTT
CASSPGQGMNTEAFF
>.|TRBJ2-5|.|14|TRBV6-5
TGTGCCAGCAGTTACCCCGGTGCGGCGGAGACCCAGTACTTC
CASSYPGAAETQYF
>TRBD1|TRBJ1-2|.|13|TRBV12-3/TRBV12-4
TGTGCCAGCAGTCCCGGGACAGGGTATGGCTACACCTTC
CASSPGTGYGYTF
>TRBD1|TRBJ2-1|.|17|TRBV20-1
TGCAGTGCTAGAGATCAGGAGACAGGGGGCGCCTACAATGAGCAGTTCTTC
CSARDQETGGAYNEQFF
>.|TRBJ2-7|.|14|TRBV12-3/TRBV12-4
TGTGCCAGCAGTTTCAGCCTTAGCTCCTACGAGCAGTACTTC
CASSFSLSSYEQYF
>.|TRBJ1-5|.|15|TRBV13
TGTGCCAGCAGCTTAAGCTCGGGCCCTTATTCCCCCCAGCATTTT
CASSLSSGPYSPQHF
>.|TRBJ2-1|.|16|TRBV9
TGTGCCAGCAGCGTAGGACTAACGGGACACTTGGATGAGCAGTTCTTC
CASSVGLTGHLDEQFF
>.|TRBJ2-1|.|17|TRBV15
TGTGCCACCAGCAGAGATCGGCAGGGTCCCGTCTACAATGAGCAGTTCTTC
CATSRDRQGPVYNEQFF
>.|TRBJ1-1|once|16|TRBV5-1
TGCGCCAGCAGCTTGGGTCGTCGACGGTGGAACACTGAAGCTTTCTTT
CASSLGRRRWNTEAFF
>TRBD1|TRBJ1-3|.|14|TRBV29-1
TGCAGCGTCGCTCGACAGGGACCGGGAAACACCATATATTTT
CSVARQGPGNTIYF
>.|TRBJ1-5|.|14|TRBV19
TGTGCCAGTAGGGAAAGGGGGGACAATCAGCCCCAGCATTTT
CASRERGDNQPQHF
>.|TRBJ2-3|once|13|TRBV27
TGTGCCAGCACTCCCTTCGGGGCAGATACGCAGTATTTT
CASTPFGADTQYF
>TRBD2|TRBJ2-5|.|15|TRBV6-2/TRBV6-3
TGTGCCAGCAGTCCATCGAGACTAGCCGCGGAGACCCAGTACTTC
CASSPSRLAAETQYF
>TRBD1|TRBJ2-7|.|13|TRBV20-1
TGCAGTGCTAAACAGGGGGCGGTCAACGAGCAGTACTTC
CSAKQGAVNEQYF
>TRBD1|TRBJ1-2|.|14|TRBV19
TGTGCCAGTACTTGGACGACAGGGGATTATGGCTACACCTTC
CASTWTTGDYGYTF
>TRBD2|TRBJ2-3|.|15|TRBV7-3
TGTGCCAGCAGCTCCGGGACTAAAAGCACAGATACGCAGTATTTT
CASSSGTKSTDTQYF
>TRBD2|TRBJ2-3|.|16|TRBV15
TGTGCCACCAGCAGTGGAGGACTAGCGGGGCCAGATACGCAGTATTTT
CATSSGGLAGPDTQYF
>.|TRBJ2-1|.|14|TRBV11-1
TGTGCCAGCACCGCCACACGTAGCGGCAATGAGCAGTTCTTC
CASTATRSGNEQFF
>TRBD1|TRBJ2-5|once|19|TRBV20-1
TGCAGTGCTAGGGACAGGGTGTTCGATATTCCCCCTGTCCAAGAGACCCAGTACTTC
CSARDRVFDIPPVQETQYF